This T cell receptor (beta chain) was sequenced during a study of OX40 agonist ivuxolimab in advanced cancers. Clones were sequenced by immunoSEQ multiplex PCR, and TCRdb holds only the in-frame ones, with some missing. This sample yields roughly 95,000 clones, of which 85% to 90% are seen a single time; about 2% belongs to the top ten. The source of this sequence is an adult with an advanced solid tumor such as melanoma, head and neck, liver or kidney cancer. This specimen consisted of CD4+ or CD8+ T cells sorted from blood, obtained in a trial of the OX40 agonist ivuxolimab.

The CDR3 protein is CAISNRGTDTQYF. The DNA for the CDR3 is TGTGCCATCTCAAACAGGGGCACAGATACGCAGTATTTT. This rearrangement joins TRBV27 to TRBJ2-3, with a tentative D call TRBD1 (6 bases). Germline V gene data show CDR1 as MNHEY and CDR2 as SMNVEV (reference sequence). The CDR3 is made up of 13 amino acids. Trimming pared 10 bases from V and 1 base from J, leaving 12 bases between.